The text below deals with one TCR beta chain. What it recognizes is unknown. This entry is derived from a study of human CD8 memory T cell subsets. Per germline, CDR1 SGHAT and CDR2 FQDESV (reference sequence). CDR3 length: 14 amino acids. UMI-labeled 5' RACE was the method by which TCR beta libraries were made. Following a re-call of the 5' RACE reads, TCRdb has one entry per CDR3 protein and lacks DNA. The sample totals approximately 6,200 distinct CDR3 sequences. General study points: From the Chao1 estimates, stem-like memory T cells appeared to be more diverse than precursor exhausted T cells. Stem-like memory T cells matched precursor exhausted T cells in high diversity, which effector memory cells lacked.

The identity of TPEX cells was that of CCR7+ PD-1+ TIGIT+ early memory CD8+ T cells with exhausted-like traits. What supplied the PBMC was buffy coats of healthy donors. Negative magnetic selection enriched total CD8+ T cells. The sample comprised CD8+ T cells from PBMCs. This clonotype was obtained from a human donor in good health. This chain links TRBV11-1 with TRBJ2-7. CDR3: CASSRVGNTYEQYF.